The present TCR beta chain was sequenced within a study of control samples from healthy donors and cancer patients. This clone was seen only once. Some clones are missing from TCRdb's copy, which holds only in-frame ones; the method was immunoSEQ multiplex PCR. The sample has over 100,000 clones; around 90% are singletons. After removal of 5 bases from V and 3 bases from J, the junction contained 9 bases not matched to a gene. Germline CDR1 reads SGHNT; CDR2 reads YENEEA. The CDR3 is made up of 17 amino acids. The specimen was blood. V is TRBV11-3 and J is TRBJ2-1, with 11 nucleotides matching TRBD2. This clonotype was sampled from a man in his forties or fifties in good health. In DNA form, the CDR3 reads TGTGCCAGCAGCCATTTTACCGGGACTAGCGGCTACAATGAGCAGTTCTTC. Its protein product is CASSHFTGTSGYNEQFF.